Each of the 12 T cell receptor beta chains below was sequenced from the same sample in a study of cytomegalovirus exposure and HLA in healthy donors. In the PCR, 60 Vbeta and 13 Jbeta primers were used. Assay: immunoSEQ multiplex PCR; the TCRdb copy retains only in-frame clones and omits some. The sample has under 200,000 clones; 73% are singletons. The source material was PBMCs. The source of these receptors is a woman under 30 in good health and CMV-seropositive.

The genes are TRBV30 and TRBJ2-3, with a tentative D call TRBD2 (6 bases). The CDR3 has 14 amino acids. Deletions cut 0 bases from V and 1 base from J, with 8 bases between. The V gene's germline CDR1 is GTSNPN and CDR2 SVGIG (reference sequence). The CDR3 DNA sequence: TGTGCCTGGAGTGTAGGCGGGGGCACAGATACGCAGTATTTT. This translates into CAWSVGGGTDTQYF.

The rearrangement uses TRBV10-3 and TRBJ1-4, with a weak D call TRBD1 (6 bases). The CDR3 length is 15 residues. V lost 0 bases and J 7 bases, leaving 12 bases between the germline ends. Germline assignment: CDR1 ENHRY and CDR2 SYGVKD. CDR3 sequence: CAISESTGITEKLFF. In DNA form, the CDR3 reads TGTGCCATCAGTGAGTCTACAGGGATAACTGAAAAACTGTTTTTT.

The CDR3 here is CASSSGTDTQYF. In DNA, the CDR3 is TGTGCCAGCAGTTCAGGCACAGATACGCAGTATTTT. The chain carries TRBV28 and TRBJ2-3, with D hard to call. This CDR3 is 12 amino acids long. CDR1 MDHEN and CDR2 SYDVKM come from the germline V gene. Between the trimmed V and J ends, which lost 4 bases and 1 base, there was a span of 3 bases.

The DNA of the CDR3 is TGTGCCAGCAGGCAAGCGGGGGGGCCCTACGAGCAGTACTTC. It translates to CASRQAGGPYEQYF. The V call is TRBV2, the J call TRBJ2-7; 10 bases fit TRBD2. The CDR3 length is 14 residues. J lost 2 bases, V lost 6 bases, and 4 bases had no gene match. Germline V gene lookup returns CDR1 SNHLY and CDR2 FYNNEI.

This rearrangement joins TRBV29-1 to TRBJ1-2, with D maybe TRBD1 (6 bases). The V and J ends lost 3 bases and 4 bases respectively, with 18 bases between them. Germline CDR1 reads SQVTM; CDR2 reads ANQGSEA. The CDR3 totals 15 residues. CDR3 coding DNA: TGCAGCGTTGACTTCCTAGGGGGTGGTAGCTATGGCTACACCTTC. Translating it yields CSVDFLGGGSYGYTF. The complete variable domain, with remaining parts taken from reference TRBV29-1 and TRBJ1-2, reads SAVISQKPSRDICQRGTSLTIQCQVDSQVTMMFWYRQQPGQSLTLIATANQGSEATYESGFVIDKFPISRPNLTFSTLTVSNMSPEDSSIYLCSVDFLGGGSYGYTFGSGTRLTVV.

The CDR3 bases are TGTGCCAGCAGTGAATTTGGACAGGGGGACGTAGGCTACACCTTC. It specifies CASSEFGQGDVGYTF. The V gene is TRBV25-1, the J gene TRBJ1-2, with 10 bases that match TRBD1. After removal of 1 base from V and 8 bases from J, the junction contained 7 bases not matched to a gene. The germline gives CDR1 MGHDK, CDR2 SYGVNS. The CDR3 length is 15 residues.

The rearrangement links TRBV9 to TRBJ2-2; TRBD1 might be the D (5 bases). Trimming removed 4 bases from V and 1 base from J, with 14 bases in between. The CDR3 has 16 residues. Germline CDR1 and CDR2: SGDLS and YYNGEE. The CDR3 bases are TGTGCCAGCAGCCCCCGACAAGGGGAGAACACCGGGGAGCTGTTTTTT. It translates to CASSPRQGENTGELFF.

The chain uses TRBV11-2 and TRBJ2-7; 8 nucleotides agree with TRBD2. Germline CDR1 SGHAT, CDR2 FQNNGV. V lost 5 bases, J lost 2 bases, and 8 bases stayed unmatched. The CDR3 has 15 amino acids. CDR3 protein: CASSLIAGIPYEQYF. The CDR3 nucleotides are TGTGCCAGCAGCCTAATAGCGGGAATACCCTACGAGCAGTACTTC.

In its sample, this clone was seen a few times. Other DNA sequences in this specimen translate into the identical CDR3. V and J are TRBV5-1 and TRBJ2-7; perhaps TRBD2 as D (5 bases). Looked up from germline, CDR1 is SGHRS and CDR2 is YFSETQ. Trimming stripped 0 bases from V and 2 bases from J, with 6 bases between. CDR3 size: 13 residues. The CDR3 DNA reads TGCGCCAGCAGCTTGGCCGGGACCTACGAGCAGTACTTC. Residues: CASSLAGTYEQYF.

V gene TRBV10-3 combines with J gene TRBJ1-1, with D unresolved. The V and J ends lost 2 bases and 0 bases respectively, with 7 bases between them. The CDR3 spans 14 residues. CDR1 and CDR2 (germline): ENHRY, SYGVKD. CDR3 sequence: CAISEPGMNTEAFF. Written as DNA, the CDR3 is TGTGCCATCAGTGAGCCCGGGATGAACACTGAAGCTTTCTTT.

This chain uses TRBV28 with TRBJ2-7; 8 bases line up with TRBD2. Germline lookup yields CDR1 MDHEN and CDR2 SYDVKM. This CDR3 has 18 residues. V dropped 3 bases and J dropped 4; count of bases not matched to a gene: 17. CDR3 region: CASSFDFYTRGARYEQYF. DNA for the CDR3: TGTGCCAGCAGTTTTGATTTTTACACGCGGGGGGCAAGGTACGAGCAGTACTTC.

The chain combines TRBV7-2 with TRBJ2-7, with 11 bases lining up with TRBD2. CDR3 size: 15 residues. Per germline, CDR1 SGHTA and CDR2 FQGNSA. V shed 5 bases, J shed 1 base, and the junction held 4 bases outside the gene matches. CDR3 bases: TGTGCCAGCAGCGATGGGACTAGCGGATCCTACGAGCAGTACTTC. This gives the protein CASSDGTSGSYEQYF.